This T cell receptor beta chain was documented in a study of identical twins. Unique molecular identifiers were present on cDNA, and template switching added a universal primer site. A single record per CDR3 protein comes from TCRdb applying MiXCR to the 5' RACE reads. The table has some 690,000 distinct CDR3 sequences, 21% seen once. The length of the CDR3 is 12 residues. The ends were cut back, 4 bases at V and 7 bases at J, with 11 bases in the middle. This clonotype was counted ten times or more. This sample also belongs to another study, concerning T cells expressing NK-cell markers. That source notes: Among eight sequenced donors, seven carried HCMV seropositivity while one was seronegative. Dominant NKG2C+ clonotypes in a handful of donors made up roughly 1.0-7.0% of CD8+ T cells.

The V call is TRBV12-3 or TRBV12-4, the J call TRBJ2-7; D possibly corresponds to TRBD1 (5 bases). The sequencing sample was made of PBMCs. The sequence was obtained from a woman between 18 and 29 years old in good health. The CDR3 is CASSYTGAEQYF. The CDR3 DNA reads TGTGCCAGCAGTTACACAGGTGCTGAGCAGTACTTC.